This T cell receptor (beta chain) is drawn from a study of OX40 agonist ivuxolimab in advanced cancers. The wider study: Prior therapy, whether anti-PD-1, anti-PD-L1 or anti-CTLA-4, was allowed, and approximately 40% had some. General study findings and limits: In the 0.1 to 3.0 mg/kg range, CD4+ and CD8+ blood T cells had expanded clonally by week 6.

The length of the CDR3 is 16 residues. In germline, CDR1 is MDHEN, CDR2 SYDVKM. Trimming pared 0 bases from V and 1 base from J, leaving 12 bases between. Only in-frame clones appear in the TCRdb table, and some are missing; sequencing was by immunoSEQ multiplex PCR. The sample carries about 56,000 clones, approximately 91% recorded once. As for this clone: Antigen unknown.

The sample consisted of CD4+ or CD8+ T cells sorted from blood, taken in a trial of the OX40 agonist ivuxolimab. This TCR came from an adult with an advanced solid tumor such as melanoma, head and neck, liver or kidney cancer. The V call is TRBV28, the J call TRBJ2-5; D uncertain. CDR3 sequence reads: CASSLWSAETQETQYF. The DNA of the CDR3 is TGTGCCAGCAGTTTATGGTCGGCGGAAACCCAAGAGACCCAGTACTTC.